The T cell receptor beta chain under discussion was sequenced for a study of blood T cell repertoires in COVID-19. Study details: T cells, B-cell-depleted T cells, or PBMCs supplied cDNA or gDNA.

Those enrolled, adults aged about 18 to 89 years, came from some 23 US areas. Participants' own reports of clinical history determined their cohort assignment. The length of the CDR3 is 14 residues. CDR1 and CDR2 from the germline V gene are WSHSY and SAAADI. V lost 6 bases and J lost 4; bases outside the gene matches: 4. In the authors' methods: Amplification of reference gene primers provided the estimated nucleated cell counts. Only in-frame clones appear in the TCRdb table, and some are missing; sequencing was by immunoSEQ multiplex PCR. D and trimming come from the DNA, and the V and J calls and clone size come from that table. The data show 200,000 to 250,000 clones, around 88% seen once. This clone was counted ten times or more.

The material sequenced was PBMCs or T cells enriched from blood (not recorded which). The V call is TRBV10-2, the J call TRBJ2-1; 9 positions match TRBD2. The source of this sequence is a woman between 45 and 60 years old with acute COVID-19. DNA of the CDR3: TGCGCCAGCAGGGAGACTAGCGGATACAATGAGCAGTTCTTC. Its translation is CASRETSGYNEQFF.